Included here is one T cell receptor (beta chain) sequence, with context. Its antigen is currently unknown. One junction end does not reproduce the germline sequence, and a read error may be involved. Patients chosen for sequencing had shown CD8+CD57+ cell expansion by flow cytometry. TCR beta VDJ and CDR3 profiles were obtained from a genomic DNA template. Each CDR3 protein gets one entry after TCRdb re-called the reads with MiXCR. The sample has about 260,000 distinct CDR3 sequences; roughly 82% are singletons. These data come from a study of CD8+CD57+ T cells in acquired aplastic anemia. About the research overall: The DNA of sorted CD4+ and CD8+ cells averaged approximately 2.9 ug. Study-wide results and caveats: Both patients and controls carried the same twenty-nine CD8+ CDR3 sequences.

CDR3 length equals 15 residues. Per germline, CDR1 SGHVS and CDR2 FQNEAQ. This clonotype was obtained from a human donor with aplastic anemia. The chain links TRBV7-8 to TRBJ2-1; a weak D match, TRBD2 (5 bases). Sequencing input: sorted CD4+, CD8+, or CD8+CD57+ T cells (not recorded which) from PBMCs. The CDR3: CASSLASGADNQQFF. CDR3 nucleotides: TGTGCCAGCAGCTTAGCGAGCGGAGCCGACAATCAGCAGTTCTTC. Filled out from reference TRBV7-8 and TRBJ2-1, the complete variable domain reads GAGVSQSPRYKVAKRGQDVALRCDPISGHVSLFWYQQALGQGPEFLTYFQNEAQLDKSGLPSDRFFAERPEGSVSTLKIQRTQQEDSAVYLCASSLASGADNQQFFGPGTRLTVL.